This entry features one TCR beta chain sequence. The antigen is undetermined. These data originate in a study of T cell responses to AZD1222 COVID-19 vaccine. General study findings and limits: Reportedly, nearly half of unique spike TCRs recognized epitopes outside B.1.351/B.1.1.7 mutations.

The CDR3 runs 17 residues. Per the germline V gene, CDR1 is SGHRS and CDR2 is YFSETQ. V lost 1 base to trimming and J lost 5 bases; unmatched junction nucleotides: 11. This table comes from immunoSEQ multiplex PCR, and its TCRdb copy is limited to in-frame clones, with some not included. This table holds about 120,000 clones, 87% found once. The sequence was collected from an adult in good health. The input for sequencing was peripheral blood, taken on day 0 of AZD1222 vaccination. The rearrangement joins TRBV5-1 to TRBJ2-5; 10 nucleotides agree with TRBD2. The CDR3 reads CASSLPGLAGVDETQYF. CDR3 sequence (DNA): TGCGCCAGCAGCTTGCCGGGGCTAGCGGGGGTGGATGAGACCCAGTACTTC.